What follows is one T cell receptor gamma chain and its context. Given a much more abundant clone one base away, this may be a read error. Within the sample, other DNA sequences also encode this same CDR3. TCRdb re-called the RT-PCR reads via CATT. The table shows around 3,400 gamma-chain clones, with 4.5% to 6% occurring only once. This sample stems from a study of gamma-delta T cells after stem cell transplantation. The TCR originated in a human donor. It is not recorded whose cells these are; they may come from a transplant donor. Sequences were obtained from gamma-delta T cells.

The CDR3 nucleotides are TGTGCCTTGTGGGAGGTGCTGGGCCCCGGCGGCAAGAAGCTCTTT. Its translation: CALWEVLGPGGKKLF. V is TRGV9 and J is TRGJ1 or TRGJ2. The CDR3 has 15 amino acids. Germline CDR1 reads GITISATS; CDR2 reads ISYDGTV (reference sequence).